A selection of T cell receptor beta chains follows, all from one sample in a study of blood T cell repertoires in COVID-19. Data came from immunoSEQ multiplex PCR; TCRdb stores just in-frame clones and leaves some out. Among over 85,000 clones listed, approximately 85% were seen once. Sequencing was carried out using peripheral blood. These receptors were collected from a human donor in a cohort sampled during active COVID-19. Both conserved end residues are part of each CDR3. A D gene is named only where the DNA matches it firmly. The listing skips clone size in some rows; elsewhere it reads once, few, many or a size class.

CDR3: CASSELAGASYNEQFF
DNA: TGTGCCAGCAGTGAACTAGCGGGGGCCTCCTACAATGAGCAGTTCTTC
D: TRBD2
size: NA
J: TRBJ2-1
V: TRBV6-1
length: 16

CDR3: CASSPWVAGAHEQFF
DNA: TGTGCCAGCAGTCCTTGGGTAGCGGGAGCTCATGAGCAGTTCTTC
D: TRBD2
size: NA
J: TRBJ2-1
V: TRBV7-2
length: 15

CDR3: CASSPLGGDDTEAFF
DNA: TGTGCCAGCTCGCCCCTGGGGGGAGACGACACTGAAGCTTTCTTT
D: NA
size: NA
J: TRBJ1-1
V: TRBV18
length: 15

CDR3: CASSDSGNTEAFF
DNA: TGTGCCAGCTCAGACTCTGGGAACACTGAAGCTTTCTTT
D: NA
size: NA
J: TRBJ1-1
V: TRBV18
length: 13

CDR3: CAISESRLAASTDTQYF
DNA: TGTGCCATCAGTGAGTCGAGGCTAGCAGCTAGCACAGATACGCAGTATTTT
D: NA
size: NA
J: TRBJ2-3
V: TRBV10-3
length: 17

CDR3: CASSYQGRAYEQYF
DNA: TGTGCCAGCAGTTATCAGGGCAGGGCCTACGAGCAGTACTTC
D: NA
size: NA
J: TRBJ2-7
V: TRBV6-5
length: 14

CDR3: CASSFQGGTEAFF
DNA: TGTGCCAGCAGCTTCCAGGGGGGAACTGAAGCTTTCTTT
D: TRBD1
size: NA
J: TRBJ1-1
V: TRBV7-3
length: 13

CDR3: CASSVSGGAYEQFF
DNA: TGCGCCAGCAGCGTCAGCGGGGGGGCCTATGAGCAGTTCTTC
D: TRBD2
size: NA
J: TRBJ2-1
V: TRBV5-1
length: 14

CDR3: CASRVGQNPGGAFF
DNA: TGTGCCAGCAGGGTGGGTCAGAATCCGGGTGGGGCTTTCTTT
D: NA
size: NA
J: TRBJ1-1
V: TRBV2
length: 14

CDR3: CASSVDVSGQPQHF
DNA: TGTGCCAGCAGCGTAGACGTTAGTGGTCAGCCCCAGCATTTT
D: NA
size: NA
J: TRBJ1-5
V: TRBV9
length: 14

CDR3: CASSWTPFGANVLTF
DNA: TGCGCCAGCAGCTGGACTCCGTTTGGGGCCAACGTCCTGACTTTC
D: NA
size: NA
J: TRBJ2-6
V: TRBV5-1
length: 15

CDR3: CAWSVQGGAEAFF
DNA: TGTGCCTGGAGTGTACAGGGGGGGGCTGAAGCTTTCTTT
D: TRBD1
size: NA
J: TRBJ1-1
V: TRBV30
length: 13

CDR3: CASSQDIVLAAYNEQFF
DNA: TGCGCCAGCAGCCAAGATATTGTACTAGCAGCCTACAATGAGCAGTTCTTC
D: NA
size: NA
J: TRBJ2-1
V: TRBV4-1
length: 17

CDR3: CASSSYFSRAGELFF
DNA: TGTGCCAGCAGTTCCTATTTTAGCAGGGCCGGGGAGCTGTTTTTT
D: NA
size: NA
J: TRBJ2-2
V: TRBV6-2/TRBV6-3
length: 15

CDR3: CATPVWTGADREQYF
DNA: TGCGCCACGCCTGTCTGGACAGGTGCGGATCGCGAGCAGTACTTC
D: TRBD1
size: NA
J: TRBJ2-7
V: TRBV4-3
length: 15

CDR3: CASSHITGGSSYEQYF
DNA: TGTGCCAGCAGTCATATCACAGGGGGGAGCTCCTACGAGCAGTACTTC
D: TRBD1
size: NA
J: TRBJ2-7
V: TRBV4-2
length: 16

CDR3: CASSYTQGYEQYF
DNA: TGTGCCAGCAGTTACACACAGGGGTACGAGCAGTACTTC
D: TRBD1
size: few
J: TRBJ2-7
V: TRBV7-3
length: 13

CDR3: CASSLAGDDEQFF
DNA: TGTGCCAGCAGCTTAGCGGGAGATGATGAGCAGTTCTTC
D: NA
size: NA
J: TRBJ2-1
V: TRBV7-9
length: 13

CDR3: CASSSTGQGGSGANVLTF
DNA: TGCGCCAGCAGCTCGACGGGACAGGGGGGCTCTGGGGCCAACGTCCTGACTTTC
D: TRBD1
size: NA
J: TRBJ2-6
V: TRBV5-1
length: 18

CDR3: CASSREFTSGQYF
DNA: TGTGCCAGCAGCCGCGAATTCACGTCTGGGCAGTACTTC
D: NA
size: NA
J: TRBJ2-7
V: TRBV4-2
length: 13

CDR3: CASSYSPAGGRYNEQFF
DNA: TGTGCCAGCAGTTACTCCCCAGCGGGAGGTCGCTACAATGAGCAGTTCTTC
D: TRBD2
size: NA
J: TRBJ2-1
V: TRBV6-2/TRBV6-3
length: 17

CDR3: CASSLQGSSEQYF
DNA: TGTGCCAGCAGTTTACAGGGGTCCAGCGAGCAGTACTTC
D: NA
size: NA
J: TRBJ2-7
V: TRBV28
length: 13

CDR3: CASSKRGAVADTQYF
DNA: TGTGCCAGCTCTAAGCGGGGGGCCGTCGCAGATACGCAGTATTTT
D: TRBD2
size: NA
J: TRBJ2-3
V: TRBV7-3
length: 15

CDR3: CASSIEEGTLYNEQFF
DNA: TGTGCCAGTAGTATAGAGGAAGGGACACTGTACAATGAGCAGTTCTTC
D: NA
size: NA
J: TRBJ2-1
V: TRBV19
length: 16

CDR3: CASSSGTGDTDTQYF
DNA: TGTGCTAGCAGCTCCGGGACAGGGGACACAGATACGCAGTATTTT
D: TRBD1
size: NA
J: TRBJ2-3
V: TRBV7-7
length: 15

CDR3: CASSGFTGQGDDTQYF
DNA: TGTGCCAGCAGTGGCTTTACGGGACAGGGTGACGATACGCAGTATTTT
D: TRBD1
size: NA
J: TRBJ2-3
V: TRBV25-1
length: 16

CDR3: CASSRRDSKNIQYF
DNA: TGTGCCAGCAGTCGCCGGGACTCGAAAAACATTCAGTACTTC
D: NA
size: NA
J: TRBJ2-4
V: TRBV28
length: 14

CDR3: CASSYGQPDLEAFF
DNA: TGTGCCAGCAGTTACGGACAGCCGGATCTGGAAGCTTTCTTT
D: NA
size: NA
J: TRBJ1-1
V: TRBV6-2/TRBV6-3
length: 14

CDR3: CASSQGQGGAPRTRLFF
DNA: TGTGCCAGCAGCCAAGGACAGGGCGGGGCCCCTAGGACCAGACTGTTTTTT
D: TRBD1
size: once
J: TRBJ1-4
V: TRBV14
length: 17

CDR3: CASSPNGAGGETQYF
DNA: TGTGCCAGCAGCCCGAACGGAGCGGGTGGGGAGACCCAGTACTTC
D: NA
size: NA
J: TRBJ2-5
V: TRBV2
length: 15

CDR3: CASSALDRGDQTF
DNA: TGTGCCAGCAGTGCCCTGGACAGGGGTGACCAAACCTTC
D: TRBD1
size: NA
J: TRBJ1-2
V: TRBV25-1
length: 13

CDR3: CASSYPGTRTPNYEQYF
DNA: TGCGCCAGCAGTTATCCCGGGACACGAACACCCAACTACGAGCAGTACTTC
D: NA
size: once
J: TRBJ2-7
V: TRBV23-1
length: 17

CDR3: CASSSRFDSTYEQYF
DNA: TGTGCCAGCAGTTCCCGATTCGACTCTACCTACGAGCAGTACTTC
D: NA
size: NA
J: TRBJ2-7
V: TRBV6-5
length: 15

CDR3: CASSLGGSSTQYF
DNA: TGCGCCAGCAGCTTGGGGGGCTCGTCTACGCAGTATTTT
D: NA
size: once
J: TRBJ2-3
V: TRBV5-1
length: 13

CDR3: CASSPVTNGGKGEKLFF
DNA: TGTGCCAGCAGCCCTGTTACTAACGGAGGGAAGGGGGAAAAACTGTTTTTT
D: NA
size: NA
J: TRBJ1-4
V: TRBV3-1/TRBV3-2
length: 17

CDR3: CASSLGDISGNTIYF
DNA: TGTGCCAGCAGCTTAGGAGACATTTCTGGAAACACCATATATTTT
D: NA
size: NA
J: TRBJ1-3
V: TRBV7-8
length: 15

CDR3: CAWTGGISYEQYF
DNA: TGTGCCTGGACAGGGGGTATCTCCTACGAGCAGTACTTC
D: TRBD1
size: NA
J: TRBJ2-7
V: TRBV30
length: 13

CDR3: CAPHQVQGIGQPQHF
DNA: TGTGCACCCCACCAAGTTCAGGGGATAGGACAGCCCCAGCATTTT
D: NA
size: few
J: TRBJ1-5
V: TRBV24-1
length: 15

CDR3: CASSQDTRDTQYF
DNA: TGCGCCAGCAGCCAAGATACGAGGGATACGCAGTATTTT
D: NA
size: NA
J: TRBJ2-3
V: TRBV4-3
length: 13

CDR3: CASSRDDTRTGGAFF
DNA: TGTGCCAGCAGTCGGGACGATACCAGAACCGGGGGAGCTTTCTTT
D: NA
size: once
J: TRBJ1-1
V: TRBV7-9
length: 15

CDR3: CASSAGQGGTQPQHF
DNA: TGTGCCAGCAGCGCCGGACAGGGAGGGACTCAGCCCCAGCATTTT
D: TRBD1
size: NA
J: TRBJ1-5
V: TRBV3-1/TRBV3-2
length: 15

CDR3: CASSPPERGASTDTQYF
DNA: TGCGCCAGCAGCCCTCCGGAGCGGGGGGCTAGCACAGATACGCAGTATTTT
D: TRBD2
size: NA
J: TRBJ2-3
V: TRBV4-3
length: 17

CDR3: CASSVVGTDSTEAFF
DNA: TGTGCCAGCAGCGTTGTAGGGACAGATAGCACTGAAGCTTTCTTT
D: TRBD1
size: NA
J: TRBJ1-1
V: TRBV9
length: 15

CDR3: CASSFDRDPTYEQYF
DNA: TGTGCCAGCAGTTTTGACAGGGACCCTACCTACGAGCAGTACTTC
D: TRBD1
size: NA
J: TRBJ2-7
V: TRBV27
length: 15

CDR3: CASSYMGTGGDEQYF
DNA: TGTGCCAGCAGTTACATGGGGACAGGGGGCGACGAGCAGTACTTC
D: TRBD1
size: NA
J: TRBJ2-7
V: TRBV6-2/TRBV6-3
length: 15

CDR3: CASSFAAVEEKLFF
DNA: TGTGCCAGCAGCTTCGCCGCCGTGGAGGAAAAACTGTTTTTT
D: NA
size: NA
J: TRBJ1-4
V: TRBV13
length: 14

CDR3: CASSFEGSGNQPQHF
DNA: TGCGCCAGCAGCTTTGAGGGAAGTGGCAATCAGCCCCAGCATTTT
D: NA
size: NA
J: TRBJ1-5
V: TRBV5-1
length: 15

CDR3: CASSPAGRQYF
DNA: TGTGCCAGCAGCCCCGCGGGAAGGCAGTACTTC
D: NA
size: NA
J: TRBJ2-7
V: TRBV6-2/TRBV6-3
length: 11

CDR3: CASSQGQSTDTQYF
DNA: TGCGCCAGCAGCCAGGGACAAAGCACAGATACGCAGTATTTT
D: NA
size: NA
J: TRBJ2-3
V: TRBV4-3
length: 14

CDR3: CASSQNPGIGTEAFF
DNA: TGCGCCAGCAGCCAAAACCCAGGGATAGGCACTGAAGCTTTCTTT
D: NA
size: NA
J: TRBJ1-1
V: TRBV4-3
length: 15

CDR3: CASSLEIGTSWGYTF
DNA: TGTGCCAGCAGCTTAGAAATCGGGACAAGTTGGGGCTACACCTTC
D: NA
size: NA
J: TRBJ1-2
V: TRBV7-9
length: 15

CDR3: CSVNGILTYEQYF
DNA: TGCAGCGTTAATGGCATCCTGACCTACGAGCAGTACTTC
D: NA
size: NA
J: TRBJ2-7
V: TRBV29-1
length: 13

CDR3: CASSLDRGYTF
DNA: TGTGCCAGCAGCTTGGATCGTGGCTACACCTTC
D: NA
size: few
J: TRBJ1-2
V: TRBV5-6
length: 11

CDR3: CASSLPGTGVKGWLYEQYF
DNA: TGTGCCAGCAGTTTACCCGGGACAGGGGTAAAAGGTTGGCTCTACGAGCAGTACTTC
D: TRBD1
size: NA
J: TRBJ2-7
V: TRBV28
length: 19

CDR3: CAWSAGFLYEQYF
DNA: TGTGCCTGGAGTGCAGGGTTTCTCTACGAGCAGTACTTC
D: NA
size: NA
J: TRBJ2-7
V: TRBV30
length: 13

CDR3: CASSPWTGLDEQYF
DNA: TGTGCCAGCAGTCCCTGGACAGGGTTGGACGAGCAGTACTTC
D: TRBD1
size: NA
J: TRBJ2-7
V: TRBV27
length: 14

CDR3: CASSLGFAIEANYGYTF
DNA: TGTGCCAGCAGCTTGGGGTTCGCCATCGAGGCTAACTATGGCTACACCTTC
D: NA
size: once
J: TRBJ1-2
V: TRBV5-5
length: 17

CDR3: CASSEWASGTYEQYF
DNA: TGTGCCAGCAGTGAATGGGCTAGCGGGACCTACGAGCAGTACTTC
D: TRBD2
size: few
J: TRBJ2-7
V: TRBV6-1
length: 15

CDR3: CASSQVRGPNTEAFF
DNA: TGCGCCAGCAGCCAAGTAAGGGGGCCGAACACTGAAGCTTTCTTT
D: TRBD1
size: NA
J: TRBJ1-1
V: TRBV4-3
length: 15